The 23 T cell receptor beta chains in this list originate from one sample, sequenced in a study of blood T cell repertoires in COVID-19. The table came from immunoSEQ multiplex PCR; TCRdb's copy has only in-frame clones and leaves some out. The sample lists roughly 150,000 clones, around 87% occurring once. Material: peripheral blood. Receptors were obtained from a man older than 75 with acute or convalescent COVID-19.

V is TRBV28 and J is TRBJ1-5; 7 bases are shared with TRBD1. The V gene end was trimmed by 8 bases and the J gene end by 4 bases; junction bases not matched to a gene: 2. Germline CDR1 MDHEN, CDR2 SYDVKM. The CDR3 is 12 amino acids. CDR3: CASRDSNQPQHF. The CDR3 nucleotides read TGTGCCAGCCGGGACAGTAATCAGCCCCAGCATTTT. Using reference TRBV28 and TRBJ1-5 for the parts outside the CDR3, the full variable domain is DVKVTQSSRYLVKRTGEKVFLECVQDMDHENMFWYRQDPGLGLRLIYFSYDVKMKEKGDIPEGYSVSREKKERFSLILESASTNQTSMYLCASRDSNQPQHFGDGTRLSIL.

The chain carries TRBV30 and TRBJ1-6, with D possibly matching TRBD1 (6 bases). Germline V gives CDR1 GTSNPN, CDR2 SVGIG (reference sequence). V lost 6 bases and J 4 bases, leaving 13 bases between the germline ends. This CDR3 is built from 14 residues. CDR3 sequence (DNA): TGTGCCTGCAGCAGGGGAGATTATAATTCACCCCTCCACTTT. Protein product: CACSRGDYNSPLHF.

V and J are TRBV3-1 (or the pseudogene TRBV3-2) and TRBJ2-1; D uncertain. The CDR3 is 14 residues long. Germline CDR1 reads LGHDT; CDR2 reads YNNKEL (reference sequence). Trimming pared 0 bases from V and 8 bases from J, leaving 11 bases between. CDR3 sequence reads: CASSQDALSYEQFF. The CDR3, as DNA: TGTGCCAGCAGCCAAGATGCGTTATCCTATGAGCAGTTCTTC.

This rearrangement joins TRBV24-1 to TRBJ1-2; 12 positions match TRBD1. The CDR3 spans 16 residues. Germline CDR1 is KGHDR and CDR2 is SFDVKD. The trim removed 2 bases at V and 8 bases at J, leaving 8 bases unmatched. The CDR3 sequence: CATSDYGTGGPEGYTF. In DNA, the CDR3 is TGTGCCACCAGTGATTATGGGACAGGGGGCCCTGAGGGCTACACCTTC.

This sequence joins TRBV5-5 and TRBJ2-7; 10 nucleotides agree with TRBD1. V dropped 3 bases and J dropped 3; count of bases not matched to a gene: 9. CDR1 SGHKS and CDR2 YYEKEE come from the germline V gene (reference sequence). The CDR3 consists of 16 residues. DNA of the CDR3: TGTGCCAGCAGCTCCACACCGGGACAGGGGATCTACGAGCAGTACTTC. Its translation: CASSSTPGQGIYEQYF.

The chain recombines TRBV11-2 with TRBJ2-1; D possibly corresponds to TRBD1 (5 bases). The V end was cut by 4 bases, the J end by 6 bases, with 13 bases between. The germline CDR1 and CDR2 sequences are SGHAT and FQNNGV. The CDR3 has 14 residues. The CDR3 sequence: CASSYIGAVNEQFF. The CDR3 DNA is TGTGCCAGCAGCTACATTGGGGCCGTCAATGAGCAGTTCTTC. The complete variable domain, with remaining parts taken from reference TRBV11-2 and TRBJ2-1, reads EAGVAQSPRYKIIEKRQSVAFWCNPISGHATLYWYQQILGQGPKLLIQFQNNGVVDDSQLPKDRFSAERLKGVDSTLKIQPAKLEDSAVYLCASSYIGAVNEQFFGPGTRLTVL.

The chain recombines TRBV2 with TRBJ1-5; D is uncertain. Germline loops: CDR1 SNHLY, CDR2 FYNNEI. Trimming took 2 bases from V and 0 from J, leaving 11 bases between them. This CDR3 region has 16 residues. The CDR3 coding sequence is TGTGCCAGCAGTGAAATTGGAGACTATAGCAATCAGCCCCAGCATTTT. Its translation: CASSEIGDYSNQPQHF.

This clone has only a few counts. The CDR3 DNA reads as TGTGCCAGTAGTATAGGGGGACTAGCAGGGGATACGCAGTATTTT. It yields the protein CASSIGGLAGDTQYF. The rearrangement uses TRBV19 and TRBJ2-3, with 9 nucleotides matching TRBD2. V trimming: 1 base; J trimming: 6 bases; junction bases outside the gene matches: 5. CDR3 length: 15 amino acids. Per germline, CDR1 LNHDA and CDR2 SQIVND (reference sequence).

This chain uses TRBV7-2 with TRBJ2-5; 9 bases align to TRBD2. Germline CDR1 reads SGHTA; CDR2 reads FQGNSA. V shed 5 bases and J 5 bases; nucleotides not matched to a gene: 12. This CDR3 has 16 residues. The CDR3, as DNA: TGTGCCAGCAGCGCCCGAGGAGCGGGGGGCAGGGAGACCCAGTACTTC. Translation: CASSARGAGGRETQYF.

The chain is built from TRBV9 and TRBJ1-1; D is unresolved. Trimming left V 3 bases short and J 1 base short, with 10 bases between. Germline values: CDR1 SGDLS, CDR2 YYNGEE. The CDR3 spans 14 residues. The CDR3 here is CASSAVPENTEAFF. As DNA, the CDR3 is TGTGCCAGCAGCGCCGTACCAGAGAACACTGAAGCTTTCTTT.

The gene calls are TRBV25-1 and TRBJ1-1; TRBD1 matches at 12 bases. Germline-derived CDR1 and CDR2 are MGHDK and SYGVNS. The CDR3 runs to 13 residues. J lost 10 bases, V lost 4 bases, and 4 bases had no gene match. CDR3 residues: CASSGGQGARAFF. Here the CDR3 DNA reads TGTGCCAGCAGTGGGGGACAGGGGGCTCGAGCTTTCTTT.

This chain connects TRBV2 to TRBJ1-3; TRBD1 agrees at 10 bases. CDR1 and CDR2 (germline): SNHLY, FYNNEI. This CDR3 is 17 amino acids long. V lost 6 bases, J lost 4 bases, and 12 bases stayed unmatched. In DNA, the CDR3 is TGTGCCAGCAGACACCAACGGGACAGGGGATCCGGAAACACCATATATTTT. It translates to CASRHQRDRGSGNTIYF.

The DNA for the CDR3 is TGTGCCAGCAGCTTACAGCCTAGCGGGACTGGCGGGGAGCTGTTTTTT. Protein: CASSLQPSGTGGELFF. The rearrangement links TRBV7-3 to TRBJ2-2, with 9 bases lining up with TRBD2. The trim removed 2 bases at V and 7 bases at J, leaving 8 bases unmatched. Per germline, CDR1 SGHTA and CDR2 FQGTGA. The CDR3 has 16 amino acids.

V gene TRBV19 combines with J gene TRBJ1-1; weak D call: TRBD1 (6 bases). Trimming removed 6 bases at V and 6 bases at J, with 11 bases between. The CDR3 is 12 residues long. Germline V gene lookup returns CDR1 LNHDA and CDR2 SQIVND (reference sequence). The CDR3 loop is CASRDRGSEAFF. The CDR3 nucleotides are TGTGCCAGTAGGGACAGAGGTTCTGAAGCTTTCTTT.

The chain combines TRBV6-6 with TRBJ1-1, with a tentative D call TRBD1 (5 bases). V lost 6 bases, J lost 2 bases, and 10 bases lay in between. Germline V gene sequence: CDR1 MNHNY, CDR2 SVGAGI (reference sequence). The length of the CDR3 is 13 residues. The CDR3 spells CASRAQGNTEAFF. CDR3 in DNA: TGTGCCAGCAGGGCCCAGGGAAACACTGAAGCTTTCTTT.

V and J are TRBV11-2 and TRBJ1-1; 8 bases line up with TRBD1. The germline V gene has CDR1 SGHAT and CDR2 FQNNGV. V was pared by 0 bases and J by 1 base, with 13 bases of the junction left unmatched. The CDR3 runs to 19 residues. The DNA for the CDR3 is TGTGCCAGCAGCTTAGATCGGGGACAGGCGGGGGTCAAGAACACTGAAGCTTTCTTT. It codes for CASSLDRGQAGVKNTEAFF.

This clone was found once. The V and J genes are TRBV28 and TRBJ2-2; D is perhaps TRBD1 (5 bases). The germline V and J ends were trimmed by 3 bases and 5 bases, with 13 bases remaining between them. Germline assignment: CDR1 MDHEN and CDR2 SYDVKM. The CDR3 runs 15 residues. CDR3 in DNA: TGTGCCAGCAGTTTGCCCCAGGGAAGGACCGGGGAGCTGTTTTTT. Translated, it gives CASSLPQGRTGELFF. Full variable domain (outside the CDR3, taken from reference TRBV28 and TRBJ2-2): DVKVTQSSRYLVKRTGEKVFLECVQDMDHENMFWYRQDPGLGLRLIYFSYDVKMKEKGDIPEGYSVSREKKERFSLILESASTNQTSMYLCASSLPQGRTGELFFGEGSRLTVL.

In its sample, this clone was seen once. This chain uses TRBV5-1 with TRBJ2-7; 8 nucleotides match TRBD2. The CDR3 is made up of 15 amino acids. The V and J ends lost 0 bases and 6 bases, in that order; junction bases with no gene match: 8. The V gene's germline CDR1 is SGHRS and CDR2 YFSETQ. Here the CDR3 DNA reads TGCGCCAGCAGCTTGGGACCCGGGACTAGGGGCGAGCAGTACTTC. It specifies CASSLGPGTRGEQYF.

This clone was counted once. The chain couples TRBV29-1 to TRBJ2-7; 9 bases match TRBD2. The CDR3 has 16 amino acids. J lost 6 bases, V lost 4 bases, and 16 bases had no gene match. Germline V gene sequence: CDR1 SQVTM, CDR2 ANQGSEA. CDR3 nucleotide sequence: TGCAGCGTTGGGGTGCTAGCGGGATTGATACTGGGCGAGCAGTACTTC. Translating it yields CSVGVLAGLILGEQYF.

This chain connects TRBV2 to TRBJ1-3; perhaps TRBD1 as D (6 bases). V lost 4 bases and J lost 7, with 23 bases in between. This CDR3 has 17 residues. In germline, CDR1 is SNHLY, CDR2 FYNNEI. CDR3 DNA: TGTGCCAGCAGTGGTTCTGGGGGGGCAGGTCTTGGGAACACCATATATTTT. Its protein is CASSGSGGAGLGNTIYF.

CDR3 nucleotides: TGTGCCAGCAGTGAATTTGGCAGCTATGGCTACACCTTC. Its translation is CASSEFGSYGYTF. The genes are TRBV25-1 and TRBJ1-2; D remains unclear. The CDR3 contains 13 residues. V was shortened by 1 base and J by 4 bases, with 7 bases between the two germline ends. In germline, CDR1 is MGHDK, CDR2 SYGVNS.

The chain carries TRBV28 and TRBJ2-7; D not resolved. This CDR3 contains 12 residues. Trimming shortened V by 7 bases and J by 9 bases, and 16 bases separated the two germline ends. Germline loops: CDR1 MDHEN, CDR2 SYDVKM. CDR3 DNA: TGTGCCAGCACCGCCGACCCTAGAGGGCAGTACTTC. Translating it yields CASTADPRGQYF.

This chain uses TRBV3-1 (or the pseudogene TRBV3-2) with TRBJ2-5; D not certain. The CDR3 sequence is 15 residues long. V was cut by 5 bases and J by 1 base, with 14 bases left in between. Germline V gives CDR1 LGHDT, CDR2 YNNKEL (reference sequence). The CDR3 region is CASSAVWFTQETQYF. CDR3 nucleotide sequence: TGTGCCAGCAGCGCGGTGTGGTTTACCCAAGAGACCCAGTACTTC.